The 14 T cell receptor beta chains presented below share a single source sample, sequenced in a study of vaccination and CD4 T cells after COVID-19. Cultured CD4+ T cells had their DNA profiled by the Oncomine TCR Beta short-read assay. TCRdb processed the PCR reads anew with MiXCR; each CDR3 protein has one entry. The table records approximately 7,000 distinct CDR3 sequences, 30% to 45% of them present only once. Treatment indicated: approximately 9-day PBMC culture with coronavirus spike peptide pools or control peptides (ViraFEST assay). Gathering of the CD4+ T cells, from the unexposed donor, took place before the COVID-19 pandemic (2011-2018). These receptors' targets are unknown. Sequencing input: CD4+ T cells from blood, cultured in vitro. The receptors originated from a human donor in good health.

In its sample, this clonotype was seen a few times. This chain joins TRBV19 and TRBJ1-2; 7 nucleotides match TRBD1. CDR3 size: 14 residues. Trimming cost V 6 bases and J 1 base; bases outside gene matches: 5. Germline CDR1 and CDR2: LNHDA and SQIVND (reference sequence). The CDR3 loop reads CASRQQGSNYGYTF. The CDR3 DNA follows: TGTGCCAGTAGGCAACAGGGGAGTAACTATGGCTACACCTTC.

V usage is TRBV7-9 and J usage is TRBJ2-5; D gene uncertain. The CDR3 is 15 residues long. The ends were cut back, 4 bases at V and 5 bases at J, with 17 bases in the middle. Germline CDR1 reads SEHNR; CDR2 reads FQNEAQ (reference sequence). The CDR3 protein is CASSSGDTALETQYF. In nucleotides, the CDR3 is TGTGCCAGCAGCTCTGGGGATACCGCCTTGGAGACCCAGTACTTC.

The chain has TRBV6-2 or TRBV6-3 and TRBJ1-2; D not certain. With 2 bases removed from V and 1 base from J, the gap between germline ends came to 8 bases. Germline values: CDR1 MNHEY, CDR2 SVGEGT. The CDR3 extends over 14 amino acids. The CDR3 loop reads CASSYPPNNYGYTF. The CDR3 DNA is TGTGCCAGCAGTTACCCACCCAATAACTATGGCTACACCTTC.

This chain connects TRBV11-2 to TRBJ1-1; no clear D gene. The V end lost 2 bases, the J end lost 5 bases, and 12 bases lay between the germline ends. The CDR3 contains 14 residues. Germline V CDR1 and CDR2: SGHAT, FQNNGV. The CDR3 spells CASSLITVGTEAFF. CDR3 DNA: TGTGCCAGCAGCTTAATAACGGTAGGAACTGAAGCTTTCTTT.

This clonotype turned up a few times. CDR3 protein: CASRTGGTNTIYF. The CDR3 region has the DNA TGTGCCAGCAGGACAGGGGGCACGAACACCATATATTTT. The chain employs TRBV2 and TRBJ1-3; 10 bases fit TRBD1. CDR1 is SNHLY, CDR2 FYNNEI, per germline. The CDR3 contains 13 residues. J gave up 7 bases and V 6 bases, and 3 bases lay outside the gene matches. Together with reference TRBV2 and TRBJ1-3, the CDR3 gives the full variable domain: EPEVTQTPSHQVTQMGQEVILRCVPISNHLYFYWYRQILGQKVEFLVSFYNNEISEKSEIFDDQFSVERPDGSNFTLKIRSTKLEDSAMYFCASRTGGTNTIYFGEGSWLTVV.

DNA of the CDR3: TGTGCCAGTAGTACCCCCCCTTGGACCGGTGGGGGGTACGAGCAGTACTTC. It encodes CASSTPPWTGGGYEQYF. The chain carries TRBV19 and TRBJ2-7; perhaps TRBD2 as D (6 bases). Trimming stripped 4 bases from V and 4 bases from J, with 23 bases between. The CDR3 covers 17 residues. CDR1 is LNHDA and CDR2 is SQIVND in the germline V gene (reference sequence).

This clonotype was seen a handful of times. The rearrangement uses TRBV7-9 and TRBJ1-5; no firm D call. The CDR3 loop spans 16 amino acids. The germline V gene encodes CDR1 SEHNR and CDR2 FQNEAQ (reference sequence). Deletions cut 5 bases from V and 6 bases from J, with 20 bases between. CDR3: CASSPNEGQESQPQHF. CDR3 nucleotide sequence: TGTGCCAGCAGCCCGAATGAAGGGCAGGAGAGTCAGCCCCAGCATTTT.

The rearrangement uses TRBV10-3 and TRBJ2-4, with D possibly being TRBD2 (6 bases). The V and J ends lost 2 bases and 2 bases respectively, with 7 bases between them. The CDR3 is made up of 14 amino acids. From germline, CDR1 is ENHRY and CDR2 SYGVKD. The CDR3 region has the DNA TGTGCCATCAGTGAGGGGGGGACCAAAAACATTCAGTACTTC. It encodes CAISEGGTKNIQYF.

The rearrangement uses TRBV7-9 and TRBJ1-6; perhaps TRBD1 as D (6 bases). This CDR3 region has 15 residues. The V end lost 1 base, the J end lost 7 bases, and 11 bases lay between the germline ends. The germline gives CDR1 SEHNR, CDR2 FQNEAQ (reference sequence). The CDR3 region is CASSLGGQPNSPLHF. CDR3 DNA sequence: TGTGCCAGCAGCTTAGGAGGACAGCCCAATTCACCCCTCCACTTT.

The chain carries TRBV7-6 and TRBJ1-1, with D possibly matching TRBD1 (5 bases). The length of the CDR3 is 13 residues. Germline-derived CDR1 and CDR2 are SGHVS and FNYEAQ. The V gene lost 0 bases and the J gene lost 6 bases, with 8 bases spanning the gap. The CDR3 loop is CASSLASGAEAFF. CDR3 nucleotide sequence: TGTGCCAGCAGCTTAGCTTCGGGGGCTGAAGCTTTCTTT.

This clonotype was recorded once. The V and J genes are TRBV6-1 and TRBJ1-2; 7 nucleotides line up with TRBD1. Germline trimming cut 10 bases from V and 0 bases from J; bases unmatched to any gene: 11. Germline V gene sequence: CDR1 MNHNS, CDR2 SASEGT. This CDR3 region has 15 residues. CDR3 amino acids: CATIFSGGPNYGYTF. CDR3 nucleotide sequence: TGTGCCACTATCTTTTCAGGGGGACCTAACTATGGCTACACCTTC.

The J gene is TRBJ1-5, the V gene TRBV27; unclear D gene. This CDR3 region has 16 residues. Germline V gene lookup returns CDR1 MNHEY and CDR2 SMNVEV (reference sequence). Deletions cut 5 bases from V and 11 bases from J, with 25 bases between. The CDR3 sequence is CASSPSSTPLAEAQHF. In DNA, the CDR3 is TGTGCCAGCAGTCCATCATCGACACCCTTAGCTGAAGCCCAGCATTTT.

This clonotype was seen once. The chain is built from TRBV20-1 and TRBJ1-4, with D unresolved. Trimming took 4 bases from V and 7 from J, leaving 13 bases between them. Germline values: CDR1 DFQATT, CDR2 SNEGSKA (reference sequence). CDR3 length: 13 amino acids. CDR3 nucleotide sequence: TGCAGTGCTATAACCCTGGGAGGTGAAAAACTGTTTTTT. It yields the protein CSAITLGGEKLFF.

The chain carries TRBV12-5 and TRBJ1-2; possibly TRBD1 for D (5 bases). This CDR3 has 15 amino acids. V shed 6 bases and J shed 6 bases, with 20 bases lying between them. Germline CDR1 and CDR2: LGHNT and FRNRAP. The CDR3 nucleotides read TGTGCTAGTGGCGATACGACAGCCCCGCAGCATGGCTACACCTTC. As protein: CASGDTTAPQHGYTF.